This section outlines one TCR beta chain sequence together with its context. The clone's antigen remains unknown. No much larger clone exists at a distance of one base, and base qualities are not known. This specimen belongs to a study of blood T cells in healthy people across ages (dated by TCRdb to about 2015). For context, the study as a whole: Template switching captured roughly one uniquely barcoded TCR beta cDNA molecule per two T cells in model experiments. Age-related changes in TCR beta repertoire diversity were measured in the study by deep sequencing normalized with unique cDNA molecular identifiers. The donors were divided into four age groups: young (average around 15 years), middle-aged (approximately 39), aged (approximately 62) and long-lived (about 90). To avoid experimental bias, donors of different ages were spread randomly across the sequencing lanes. Two additional independent replicas of 1 million unique cDNA reads from the same blood draw were analyzed for two donors (one aged 18 to 30 and one aged 80 or older).

To prepare the library, 5' RACE was applied. Sequenced using an Illumina HiSeq 2500. The second PCR ran for roughly 7 to 12 cycles and used a J-beta primer mix along with a sample-barcoded 5' primer. A template-switch 5' adaptor carrying 12 random nucleotides introduced a unique molecular identifier onto each TCR beta cDNA molecule. At least 2.5 million CDR3-containing paired-end reads were obtained from each sample. The Mint cDNA synthesis kit, primed by a TRBC-specific oligonucleotide, was used to synthesize first-strand cDNA from all RNA. Following uracil-DNA glycosylase treatment, a first 18-cycle PCR with universal primers M1SS and BC2_uni_R was performed on all cDNA. On the authors' methods: Normalization of each sample was performed by random selection of 1 million high-quality reads, each carrying a distinct molecular identifier. Instead of being binned into consensus sequences, reads with shared molecular identifiers were discarded. MiTCR, run with a Q25 quality threshold and the strictest error-elimination algorithm, handled CDR3 identification, clonotype clustering and error correction. A nonparametric unseen species model using Euler transformation provided a lower-bound estimate of total TCR beta diversity. The public reads were run again by TCRdb, first through fastp at Q25 and then through MiXCR, and only productive beta chains were kept. For every CDR3 protein sequence, its rows merge into one entry that carries the most common genes and DNA. For this entry, the V and J calls and clone size follow TCRdb and not the study's own pipeline. Present in this sample are about 630,000 distinct CDR3 sequences, roughly 20% of which were seen just once. Clones ranked in the top ten supply 3.5% to 4% of the sample.

Results the study describes overall, beyond this receptor: Total diversity estimates from one million sequenced T cells were considered lower bounds and underestimates. As age increased, observed TCR beta diversity per million T cells dropped in a roughly linear way, and a significant reduction was already evident by age about 40. Since profiling was done on bulk unsorted PBMCs, naive and antigen-experienced compartments could not be conclusively compared. The percentage of naive T cells measured by flow cytometry correlated strongly with observed TCR beta diversity. The CMV infection status of donors was not known, potentially confounding age-related changes in expanded clonotypes. Compared with the aged group, the long-lived group had more naive CD4+ T cells, fewer expanded clones and increased TCR diversity, a pattern suggesting age selection.

Systemically healthy Caucasian individuals from Russia, some 36 in total and aged about 6 to 95 years, were included as donors. Ten milliliters of peripheral blood were drawn from each donor into EDTA-treated Vacutainer tubes. Ficoll-Paque density-gradient centrifugation was used to isolate PBMCs, with at least 7 million per sample. Trizol reagent was used to extract total RNA from the PBMCs, yielding at least 6 micrograms per sample. For every donor, flow cytometry on a PBMC aliquot measured the percentage of naive CD45RAhigh/CD27high T cells. The sequence came from a man between 65 and 80 years old in good health. Sequencing was performed on blood.

The CDR3 protein is CASSLSQGTTHRTQYF. In nucleotide form, the sequence is TGTGCCAGCAGTTTGTCACAGGGGACCACACATCGGACGCAGTATTTT. This receptor chain uses TRBV12-3 or TRBV12-4 and TRBJ2-3, with TRBD1 matching 7 junction bases. Including cysteine and phenylalanine, the CDR3 has 16 amino acids. Only the CDR3 DNA stays, 48 bases, in frame from base 1. Here V drops 3 bases and J drops 9 bases, and the junction holds 15 bases not matched to any gene.